This TCR beta chain comes out of a study of OX40 agonist ivuxolimab in advanced cancers. Study details: Administration of intravenous ivuxolimab to patients occurred every 2 weeks at 0.01 to 10 mg/kg. The diagnoses of dose-escalation patients were hepatocellular carcinoma, melanoma, renal cell or head and neck cancer. Three dose-escalation patients had partial responses: one with hepatocellular carcinoma and two with cutaneous melanoma.

In germline, CDR1 is LNHDA, CDR2 SQIVND (reference sequence). Trimming took 3 bases from V and 1 from J, leaving 7 bases between them. This CDR3 is built from 13 residues. Measured with immunoSEQ multiplex PCR; TCRdb has only the in-frame clones, and not every one. Among 94,000 or so clones, under 90% were seen once, and the ten largest hold around 5.8%. In its sample, this clone was seen once. Sequenced material: CD4+ or CD8+ T cells sorted from blood, taken in a trial of the OX40 agonist ivuxolimab. The TCR sequence derives from an adult with an advanced solid tumor such as melanoma, head and neck, liver or kidney cancer. V gene TRBV19 combines with J gene TRBJ2-7; no reliable D call. For the CDR3, the DNA is TGTGCCAGTAGTATTTCGGAATCCTACGAGCAGTACTTC. Its translation: CASSISESYEQYF.